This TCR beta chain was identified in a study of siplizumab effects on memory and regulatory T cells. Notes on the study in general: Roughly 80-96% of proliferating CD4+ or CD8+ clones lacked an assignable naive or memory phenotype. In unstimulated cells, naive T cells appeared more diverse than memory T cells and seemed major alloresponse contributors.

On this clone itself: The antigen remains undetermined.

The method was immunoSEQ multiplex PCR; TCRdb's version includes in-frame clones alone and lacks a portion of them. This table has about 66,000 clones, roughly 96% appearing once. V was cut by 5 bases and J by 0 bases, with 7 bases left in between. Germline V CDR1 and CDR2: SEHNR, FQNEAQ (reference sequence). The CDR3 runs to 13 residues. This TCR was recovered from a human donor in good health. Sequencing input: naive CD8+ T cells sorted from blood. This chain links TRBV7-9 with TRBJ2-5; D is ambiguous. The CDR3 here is CASSLSYQETQYF. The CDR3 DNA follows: TGTGCCAGCAGCCTGTCGTACCAAGAGACCCAGTACTTC. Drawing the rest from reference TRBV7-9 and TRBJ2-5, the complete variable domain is DTGVSQNPRHKITKRGQNVTFRCDPISEHNRLYWYRQTLGQGPEFLTYFQNEAQLEKSRLLSDRFSAERPKGSFSTLEIQRTEQGDSAMYLCASSLSYQETQYFGPGTRLLVL.